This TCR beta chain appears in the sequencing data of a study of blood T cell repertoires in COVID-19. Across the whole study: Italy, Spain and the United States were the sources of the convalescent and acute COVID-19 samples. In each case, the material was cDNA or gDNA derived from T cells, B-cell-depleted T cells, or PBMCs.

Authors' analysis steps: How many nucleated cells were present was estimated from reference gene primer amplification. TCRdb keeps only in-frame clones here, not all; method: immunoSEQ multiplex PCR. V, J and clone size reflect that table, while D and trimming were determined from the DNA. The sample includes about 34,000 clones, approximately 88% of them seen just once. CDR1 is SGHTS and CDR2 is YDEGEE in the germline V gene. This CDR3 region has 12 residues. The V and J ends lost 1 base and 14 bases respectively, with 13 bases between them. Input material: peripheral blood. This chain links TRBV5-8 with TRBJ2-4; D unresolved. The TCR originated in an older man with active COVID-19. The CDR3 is CASSLMRHREYF. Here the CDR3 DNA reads TGTGCCAGCAGCTTGATGCGACATAGAGAGTACTTC.